This T cell receptor beta chain was documented in a study of OX40 agonist ivuxolimab in advanced cancers. Study background: Patients undergoing dose escalation presented with hepatocellular carcinoma, melanoma, renal cell or head and neck cancer. A history of anti-PD-1, anti-PD-L1 or anti-CTLA-4 therapy was acceptable, and approximately 40% had some.

The assay was immunoSEQ multiplex PCR, and TCRdb's table has in-frame clones only and misses some. The sample gives more than 45,000 clones, around 77% of which show up once; about 2.4% is in the top ten. A note on this clone: Its antigen is currently unknown.

General study findings and limits: Expanded clones were, on average, more numerous in CD8+ T cells than in CD4+. The study found among the lowest clonal expansion in partial responders at 0.1-3.0 mg/kg.

CDR3 size: 14 residues. Germline V CDR1 and CDR2: LGHNA, YNFKEQ. V was shortened by 1 base and J by 5 bases, with 11 bases between the two germline ends. The sequence was obtained from an adult with an advanced solid tumor such as melanoma, head and neck, liver or kidney cancer. The V call is TRBV4-2, the J call TRBJ2-5, with D perhaps matching TRBD1 or TRBD2 (5 bases each). This material consisted of CD4+ or CD8+ T cells sorted from blood, taken in a trial of the OX40 agonist ivuxolimab. The CDR3 loop is CASSQGDGHETQYF. Written as DNA, the CDR3 is TGTGCCAGCAGCCAAGGGGACGGTCATGAGACCCAGTACTTC.